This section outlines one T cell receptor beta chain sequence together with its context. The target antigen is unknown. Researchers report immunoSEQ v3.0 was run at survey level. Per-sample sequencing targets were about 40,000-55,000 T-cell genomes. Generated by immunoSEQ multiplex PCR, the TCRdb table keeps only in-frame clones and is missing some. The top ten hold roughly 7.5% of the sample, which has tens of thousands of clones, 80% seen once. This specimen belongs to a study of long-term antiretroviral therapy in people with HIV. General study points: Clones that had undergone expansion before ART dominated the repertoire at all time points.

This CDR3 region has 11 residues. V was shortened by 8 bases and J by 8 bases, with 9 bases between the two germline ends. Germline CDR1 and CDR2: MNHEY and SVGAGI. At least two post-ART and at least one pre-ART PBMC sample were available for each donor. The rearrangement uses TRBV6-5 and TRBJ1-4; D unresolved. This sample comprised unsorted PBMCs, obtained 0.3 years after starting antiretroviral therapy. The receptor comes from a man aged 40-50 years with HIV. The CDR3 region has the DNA TGTGCCAGCGGGGAGGGCGAAAAACTGTTTTTT. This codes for CASGEGEKLFF.